Listed here is a single TCR beta chain. The data originate from a study of control samples from healthy donors and cancer patients. The CDR3 consists of 13 residues. Germline V gene lookup returns CDR1 SGHNT and CDR2 YYREEE (reference sequence). The V end lost 1 base, the J end lost 0 bases, and 3 bases lay between the germline ends. Sequenced by immunoSEQ multiplex PCR; TCRdb stores in-frame clones only, minus some. The sample carries 120,000 or so clones, 80% to 95% recorded once. The origin of this receptor is a man between 18 and 35 years old in good health. The chain combines TRBV5-4 with TRBJ2-3, with D uncertain. Specimen: blood. The CDR3, as DNA: TGTGCCAGCAGCTTGACTAGCACAGATACGCAGTATTTT. Encoded protein: CASSLTSTDTQYF.